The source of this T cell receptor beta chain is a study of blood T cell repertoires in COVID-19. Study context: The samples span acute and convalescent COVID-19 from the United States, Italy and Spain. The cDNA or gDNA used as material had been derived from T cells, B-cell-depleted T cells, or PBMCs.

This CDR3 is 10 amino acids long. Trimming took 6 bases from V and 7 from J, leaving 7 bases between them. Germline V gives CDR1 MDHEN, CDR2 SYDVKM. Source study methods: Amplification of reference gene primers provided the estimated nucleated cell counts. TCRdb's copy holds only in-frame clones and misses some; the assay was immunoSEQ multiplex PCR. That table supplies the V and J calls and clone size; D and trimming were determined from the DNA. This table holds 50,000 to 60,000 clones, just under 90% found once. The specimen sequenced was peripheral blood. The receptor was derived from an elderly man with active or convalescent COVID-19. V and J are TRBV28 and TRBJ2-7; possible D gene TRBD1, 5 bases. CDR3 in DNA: TGTGCCAGCAGCAAGGGGGAGCAGTACTTC. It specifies CASSKGEQYF. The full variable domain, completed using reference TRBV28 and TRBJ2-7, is DVKVTQSSRYLVKRTGEKVFLECVQDMDHENMFWYRQDPGLGLRLIYFSYDVKMKEKGDIPEGYSVSREKKERFSLILESASTNQTSMYLCASSKGEQYFGPGTRLTVT.